The clone carrying this TCR beta chain has at least ten counts. What it binds is not known. The data derive from a study of shared clonotypes between healthy human individuals. General observations from the study: Among donors, sharing of clonotypes was expected to be affected by sequencing depth.

All donors qualified as healthy HIV-negative adults and had experienced no recent acute infections or vaccinations. Every one of the donors was a Caucasian adult that lived in Nashville, Tennessee. V was pared by 2 bases and J by 5 bases, with 12 bases between. CDR3 length: 13 amino acids. Germline CDR1 reads GTSNPN; CDR2 reads SVGIG (reference sequence). The sequenced material, unsorted PBMC DNA, was run on ten immunoSEQ deep assay plates. Profiling relied on immunoSEQ multiplex PCR, and the TCRdb table lists in-frame clones only, not all of them. The sample lists about 510,000 clones; approximately 85% were seen once.

This receptor was identified in a woman aged 40 to 55 in good health. Some clones in this sample may be carry-over from other donors' samples. The chain uses TRBV30 and TRBJ2-5; D gene uncertain. The source material was PBMCs. As DNA, the CDR3 is TGTGCCTGGAGTCACGGCAGTCGGGAGACCCAGTACTTC. It encodes CAWSHGSRETQYF.